This is a list of T cell receptor beta chains from one sample in a study of control samples from healthy donors and cancer patients. Only in-frame clones appear in the TCRdb table, and some are missing; sequencing was by immunoSEQ multiplex PCR. The sample has under 55,000 clones; more than 85% are singletons. The source material was PBMCs. All receptors derive from a woman aged 40 to 55 with head and neck cancer. CDR3s include the opening cysteine and the closing phenylalanine or tryptophan. The D gene is left open where the match is weak. A row's size may be missing; if present it is once, few, many or a size class.

size,J,D,length,V,DNA,CDR3
-,TRBJ2-7,TRBD1,15,TRBV3-1/TRBV3-2,TGTGCCAGCAGCGGAGCCGGGACAGGGACCTACGAGCAGTACTTC,CASSGAGTGTYEQYF
-,TRBJ2-3,-,15,TRBV4-2,TGTGCCAGCAGCCAAGACGCCCTTAGGTCAGATACGCAGTATTTT,CASSQDALRSDTQYF
-,TRBJ2-3,-,15,TRBV7-3,TGTGCCAGCAGCCTCGGGGAGCTAATCACAGATACGCAGTATTTT,CASSLGELITDTQYF
-,TRBJ1-6,-,17,TRBV2,TGTGCCAGCAGCGAAAACCCGGCGGGGGGGCTAACTTCACCCCTCCACTTT,CASSENPAGGLTSPLHF
-,TRBJ1-5,-,12,TRBV19,TGTGCCAGTGGGATCAGGGACGGCACCCAGCATTTT,CASGIRDGTQHF
-,TRBJ2-4,TRBD2,14,TRBV6-5,TGTGCCAGCAGCAAAAGGGAGGGGCTGAACATTCAGTACTTC,CASSKREGLNIQYF
once,TRBJ2-5,-,13,TRBV5-5,TGTGCCAGCAGCTTGGTTGAAGTCGCGGCCCAGTACTTC,CASSLVEVAAQYF
-,TRBJ2-5,-,14,TRBV30,TGTGCCTGGAGTTGGGGCAGGGCCAGCAGGACCCAGTACTTC,CAWSWGRASRTQYF
once,TRBJ1-3,-,16,TRBV6-6,TGTGCCAGCAGCTCCCTGCGGGGAGGCTCTGGAAACACCATATATTTT,CASSSLRGGSGNTIYF
-,TRBJ1-2,-,13,TRBV6-6,TGTGCCAGCAGTTACCGGGACAACTATGGCTACACCTTC,CASSYRDNYGYTF
-,TRBJ2-3,TRBD2,14,TRBV19,TGTGCCAGTAGGCTAGCGGGACCCACAGATACGCAGTATTTT,CASRLAGPTDTQYF
once,TRBJ1-1,TRBD1,14,TRBV28,TGTGCCAGCAGACCCACAGGGGGGAGGGCTGAAGCTTTCTTT,CASRPTGGRAEAFF
-,TRBJ2-1,-,13,TRBV2,TGTGCCAGCAGTTTTACAGGGATCAATGAGCAGTTCTTC,CASSFTGINEQFF
-,TRBJ1-2,-,13,TRBV2,TGTGCCAGCAGTGAAGAATTAAACAGTCGCTACACCTTC,CASSEELNSRYTF